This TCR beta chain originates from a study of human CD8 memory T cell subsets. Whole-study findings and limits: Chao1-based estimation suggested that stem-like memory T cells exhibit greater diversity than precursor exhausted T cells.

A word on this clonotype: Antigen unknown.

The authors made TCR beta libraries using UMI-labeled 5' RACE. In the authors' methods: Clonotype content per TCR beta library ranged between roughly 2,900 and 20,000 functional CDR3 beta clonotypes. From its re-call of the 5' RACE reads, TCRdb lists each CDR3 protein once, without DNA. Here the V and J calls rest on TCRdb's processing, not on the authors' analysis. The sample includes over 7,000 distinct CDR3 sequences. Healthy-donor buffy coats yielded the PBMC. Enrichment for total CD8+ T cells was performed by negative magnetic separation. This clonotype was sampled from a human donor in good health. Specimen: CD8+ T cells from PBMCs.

This chain's CDR3 is CASRPGENTGELFF. The chain recombines TRBV12-3 or TRBV12-4 with TRBJ2-2; TCRdb's D gene call, TRBD1, goes unchecked for lack of DNA. This CDR3 is built from 14 residues.